Each of the 4 T cell receptor beta chains below was sequenced from the same sample in a study of CD8 T cells in Susac syndrome. RNA amounts of 0.5 to 1 ug underwent reverse transcription with random hexamers. Using its own MiXCR run on the immunoSEQ multiplex PCR reads, TCRdb lists one record per CDR3 protein. Of some 130,000 distinct CDR3 sequences detected, around 93% appear once; the ten largest clones hold 0.15% to 0.2%. Sequencing was done on a sample of CD8+ T cells from PBMCs. Receptors were obtained from a human donor with Susac syndrome.

This clonotype was found once. The genes are TRBV10-3 and TRBJ2-7; D remains unclear. Germline values: CDR1 ENHRY, CDR2 SYGVKD. This CDR3 has 18 amino acids. V lost 0 bases, J lost 5 bases, and 23 bases lay in between. The CDR3 sequence is CAISESPYKSSFTNEQYF. The CDR3 DNA sequence: TGTGCCATCAGTGAGTCGCCATACAAGTCCTCGTTCACCAACGAGCAGTACTTC.

The rearrangement links TRBV28 to TRBJ1-2; 9 nucleotides agree with TRBD1. Germline V gives CDR1 MDHEN, CDR2 SYDVKM. The V gene end was trimmed by 6 bases and the J gene end by 7 bases; junction bases not matched to a gene: 15. The CDR3 is 16 amino acids. The CDR3 sequence is CASRPPGQGRMGGYTF. For the CDR3, the DNA is TGTGCCAGCAGACCTCCGGGACAGGGTAGGATGGGTGGCTACACCTTC.

Of note for this clonotype: A junction end diverges from the germline sequence, so it may reflect a read error. The chain links TRBV13 to TRBJ2-7; D unresolved. The CDR3 consists of 13 residues. CDR1 is PRHDT and CDR2 is FYEKMQ in the germline V gene (reference sequence). CDR3 in amino acids: CASSQEAAYEPYF. In DNA form, the CDR3 reads TGTGCCAGCAGTCAAGAGGCCGCCTACGAGCCGTACTTC.

This chain joins TRBV25-1 and TRBJ2-5, with TRBD2 matching 7 bases. The CDR3 runs to 14 residues. Per the germline V gene, CDR1 is MGHDK and CDR2 is SYGVNS. After removal of 1 base from V and 4 bases from J, the junction contained 3 bases not matched to a gene. CDR3 region: CASSEFGEGETQYF. The CDR3 DNA reads as TGTGCCAGCAGTGAATTCGGGGAGGGAGAGACCCAGTACTTC.